These 27 T cell receptor beta chains originate from one sample sequenced in a study of blood T cell repertoires in COVID-19. The repertoire was sequenced with immunoSEQ multiplex PCR; TCRdb's copy has only in-frame clones and lacks some. The sample holds 40,000 or so clones, roughly 73% seen once. Sequenced material: peripheral blood. These receptors all come from a woman in her 70s with acute or convalescent COVID-19.

V is TRBV6-6 and J is TRBJ1-3; no definite D call. CDR1 and CDR2 from the germline V gene are MNHNY and SVGAGI (reference sequence). Trimming cost V 7 bases and J 6 bases, with 13 bases left between them. The CDR3 runs 13 residues. CDR3 in amino acids: CASTPGGVNTIYF. The DNA for the CDR3 is TGTGCCAGCACCCCAGGAGGAGTAAACACCATATATTTT.

The V call is TRBV23-1, the J call TRBJ2-1; D possibly corresponds to TRBD1 (6 bases). TRBV23-1 is given ORF status, its function remaining uncertain. V dropped 0 bases and J dropped 0 bases, with 15 bases sitting between them. The CDR3 runs to 18 residues. This chain's CDR3 is CASSQSAGTRSSYNEQFF. CDR3 DNA sequence: TGCGCCAGCAGTCAATCCGCTGGGACACGGAGCTCCTACAATGAGCAGTTCTTC.

The V call is TRBV7-2, the J call TRBJ1-1; 9 bases agree with TRBD1. The CDR3 has 14 amino acids. J gave up 1 base and V 5 bases, and 2 bases lay outside the gene matches. Looked up from germline, CDR1 is SGHTA and CDR2 is FQGNSA. The CDR3 DNA follows: TGTGCCAGCAGCCTGGACAGGGGGAACACTGAAGCTTTCTTT. Protein product: CASSLDRGNTEAFF.

The rearrangement links TRBV30 to TRBJ2-2; TRBD1 might be the D (5 bases). V was pared by 7 bases and J by 5 bases, with 11 bases between. The CDR3 loop spans 12 amino acids. Per germline, CDR1 GTSNPN and CDR2 SVGIG (reference sequence). CDR3: CAYPGRTGELFF. The CDR3 DNA reads TGTGCCTACCCAGGGCGGACCGGGGAGCTGTTTTTT.

The chain couples TRBV28 to TRBJ2-7, with TRBD1 matching 12 bases. This CDR3 has 16 amino acids. Germline V gene data show CDR1 as MDHEN and CDR2 as SYDVKM. With 4 bases clipped from V and 3 bases from J, the junction kept 7 bases outside the gene matches. Written as DNA, the CDR3 is TGTGCCAGCAGTTCGACCGGGACAGGGGGCCTCTACGAGCAGTACTTC. Amino acids: CASSSTGTGGLYEQYF.

The J gene is TRBJ2-1, the V gene TRBV23-1; D is ambiguous. TRBV23-1 is an open reading frame, and its role is uncertain. Trimming took 11 bases from V and 0 from J, leaving 14 bases between them. The CDR3 extends over 14 amino acids. The chain's CDR3 is CAFSSASSYNEQFF. The CDR3 nucleotides are TGCGCCTTCTCGTCGGCTAGCTCCTACAATGAGCAGTTCTTC.

This clone was recorded a few times. The genes are TRBV28 and TRBJ1-4, with D possibly matching TRBD1 (5 bases). Deletions cut 8 bases from V and 0 bases from J, with 10 bases between. CDR1 MDHEN and CDR2 SYDVKM come from the germline V gene. The length of the CDR3 is 14 residues. In nucleotides, the CDR3 is TGTGCCAGCTTCCCAGGGCCAACTAATGAAAAACTGTTTTTT. It is translated as CASFPGPTNEKLFF.

The chain links TRBV20-1 to TRBJ2-3; D not resolved. The CDR3 runs 9 residues. Germline CDR1 and CDR2: DFQATT and SNEGSKA (reference sequence). Trimming shortened V by 7 bases and J by 5 bases, and 4 bases separated the two germline ends. This chain's CDR3 is CSVRDTQYF. DNA for the CDR3: TGCAGTGTCCGAGATACGCAGTATTTT.

V gene TRBV12-3 or TRBV12-4 combines with J gene TRBJ2-5; the match to TRBD2 covers 7 bases. The CDR3 loop spans 13 amino acids. With 5 bases clipped from V and 4 bases from J, the junction kept 4 bases outside the gene matches. This CDR3 is CASSSGTGETQYF. The CDR3 DNA follows: TGTGCCAGCAGTAGCGGGACCGGAGAGACCCAGTACTTC.

The rearrangement uses TRBV5-1 and TRBJ2-1, with TRBD1 identical over 9 bases. The CDR3 runs to 14 residues. CDR1 and CDR2 from the germline V gene are SGHRS and YFSETQ. Unmatched junction bases numbered 5, after V lost 0 bases and J lost 10 bases. The CDR3 reads CASSLADRGREQFF. The DNA for the CDR3 is TGCGCCAGCAGCTTGGCAGACAGGGGGAGGGAGCAGTTCTTC.

The chain uses TRBV3-1 (or the pseudogene TRBV3-2) and TRBJ2-7; 9 bases fit TRBD2. The CDR3 has 18 residues. The germline CDR1 and CDR2 sequences are LGHDT and YNNKEL (reference sequence). V shed 5 bases, J shed 6 bases, and the junction held 20 bases outside the gene matches. Here the CDR3 DNA reads TGTGCCAGCAGCTATGGACTTACCGGGACTAGCTTAGGACTCGAGCAGTACTTC. Amino acids: CASSYGLTGTSLGLEQYF.

V gene TRBV18 combines with J gene TRBJ2-2; D is perhaps TRBD1 (6 bases). Looked up from germline, CDR1 is KGHSH and CDR2 is LQKENI. The CDR3 sequence is 16 residues long. Trimming took off 6 bases at V and 4 bases at J, with 18 bases between the two ends. The CDR3 nucleotides read TGTGCCAGCTCCCCGGCCAATACAGGGCTCACCGGGGAGCTGTTTTTT. It yields the protein CASSPANTGLTGELFF.

This sequence joins TRBV3-1 (or the pseudogene TRBV3-2) and TRBJ2-3; no definite D call. V shed 3 bases and J shed 6 bases, with 4 bases lying between them. Germline V gene data show CDR1 as LGHDT and CDR2 as YNNKEL (reference sequence). This CDR3 spans 11 amino acids. DNA for the CDR3: TGTGCCAGCAGCCAGAGCGATACGCAGTATTTT. This translates into CASSQSDTQYF.

In its sample, this clone was seen once. The chain combines TRBV15 with TRBJ1-5; D ambiguous. Between the trimmed V and J ends, which lost 4 bases and 3 bases, there was a span of 7 bases. The CDR3 has 13 amino acids. Germline V gene data show CDR1 as LNHNV and CDR2 as YYDKDF (reference sequence). The CDR3 DNA follows: TGTGCCACCAGCACTCAACACAATCAGCCCCAGCATTTT. Translating gives CATSTQHNQPQHF.

This chain connects TRBV15 to TRBJ1-1; no definite D call. The V gene lost 0 bases and the J gene lost 0 bases, with 20 bases spanning the gap. This CDR3 has 19 amino acids. Germline V gene sequence: CDR1 LNHNV, CDR2 YYDKDF (reference sequence). The CDR3 nucleotides read TGTGCCACCAGCAGAGAAACCATAGGACCCGAGGGCCTGAACACTGAAGCTTTCTTT. It specifies CATSRETIGPEGLNTEAFF.

The chain is built from TRBV7-9 and TRBJ1-1; no definite D call. Germline CDR1 is SEHNR and CDR2 is FQNEAQ (reference sequence). With 2 bases removed from V and 2 bases from J, the gap between germline ends came to 12 bases. The CDR3 has 15 residues. CDR3 sequence reads: CASSLPNGGNTEAFF. CDR3 bases: TGTGCCAGCAGCTTACCTAACGGCGGTAACACTGAAGCTTTCTTT.

The genes are TRBV28 and TRBJ1-4; D is unresolved. The CDR3 loop spans 11 amino acids. Trimming shortened V by 8 bases and J by 7 bases, and 8 bases separated the two germline ends. Germline lookup yields CDR1 MDHEN and CDR2 SYDVKM. CDR3 protein: CASSPREKLFF. For the CDR3, the DNA is TGTGCCAGCTCCCCCCGTGAAAAACTGTTTTTT.

The V gene is TRBV4-2, the J gene TRBJ1-6; no firm D call. The CDR3 length is 14 residues. Germline lookup yields CDR1 LGHNA and CDR2 YNFKEQ. V lost 6 bases, J lost 9 bases, and 15 bases lay in between. The CDR3, as DNA: TGTGCCAGCAGTCCAAGTCCCATCGGTTCACCCCTCCACTTT. Protein: CASSPSPIGSPLHF.

Comments on this clone: The junction departs from germline at one end; a sequencing error may be responsible. In nucleotides, the CDR3 is TGTGCCACCAGCGGAGATGGGACAGACAATCAGCCCCAGCATTTT. It encodes CATSGDGTDNQPQHF. The chain uses TRBV15 and TRBJ1-5; 7 bases map to TRBD1. Germline-derived CDR1 and CDR2 are LNHNV and YYDKDF (reference sequence). This CDR3 contains 15 residues.

This rearrangement joins TRBV4-1 to TRBJ1-4; D gene unclear. Trimming shortened V by 6 bases and J by 0 bases, and 5 bases separated the two germline ends. The germline V gene has CDR1 MGHRA and CDR2 YSYEKL. The CDR3 is 13 amino acids. The DNA of the CDR3 is TGCGCCAGCAGGAGGGCAACTAATGAAAAACTGTTTTTT. Protein sequence: CASRRATNEKLFF.

V is TRBV30 and J is TRBJ1-2, with unresolved D. V shed 1 base and J shed 8 bases, with 11 bases lying between them. The CDR3 has 12 amino acids. Germline V lookup: CDR1 GTSNPN, CDR2 SVGIG (reference sequence). In DNA, the CDR3 is TGTGCCTGGAGTGAAGGGAGTTGGGGCTACACCTTC. Amino acid sequence: CAWSEGSWGYTF. The whole variable domain, remainder taken from reference TRBV30 and TRBJ1-2, is SQTIHQWPATLVQPVGSPLSLECTVEGTSNPNLYWYRQAAGRGLQLLFYSVGIGQISSEVPQNLSASRPQDRQFILSSKKLLLSDSGFYLCAWSEGSWGYTFGSGTRLTVV.

The genes are TRBV5-4 and TRBJ2-2, with D maybe TRBD2 (5 bases). CDR1 SGHNT and CDR2 YYREEE come from the germline V gene (reference sequence). The V end lost 4 bases, the J end lost 3 bases, and 13 bases lay between the germline ends. CDR3 length: 15 residues. CDR3 DNA sequence: TGTGCCAGCAGCCGGAGGCTAGCTTACACCGGGGAGCTGTTTTTT. Translated, it gives CASSRRLAYTGELFF.

This chain connects TRBV9 to TRBJ1-4; D call uncertain. Per the germline V gene, CDR1 is SGDLS and CDR2 is YYNGEE. CDR3 length: 16 amino acids. V was pared by 0 bases and J by 7 bases, with 16 bases between. The CDR3 loop is CASSVGVSGSSEKLFF. The CDR3, as DNA: TGTGCCAGCAGCGTAGGAGTTTCGGGTTCTAGTGAAAAACTGTTTTTT. Drawing the rest from reference TRBV9 and TRBJ1-4, the complete variable domain is DSGVTQTPKHLITATGQRVTLRCSPRSGDLSVYWYQQSLDQGLQFLIQYYNGEERAKGNILERFSAQQFPDLHSELNLSSLELGDSALYFCASSVGVSGSSEKLFFGSGTQLSVL.

The chain couples TRBV9 to TRBJ1-2; 7 bases line up with TRBD1. There are 13 residues in the CDR3. CDR1 and CDR2 (germline): SGDLS, YYNGEE. With 2 bases clipped from V and 4 bases from J, the junction kept 2 bases outside the gene matches. DNA for the CDR3: TGTGCCAGCAGCGTGACAGGGTCCTATGGCTACACCTTC. Its translation: CASSVTGSYGYTF.

The V gene is TRBV30, the J gene TRBJ1-5; the D is unclear. Trimming pared 4 bases from V and 0 bases from J, leaving 7 bases between. CDR1 is GTSNPN and CDR2 is SVGIG in the germline V gene (reference sequence). The CDR3 extends over 13 amino acids. Here the CDR3 reads CAWTKNSNQPQHF. The CDR3 coding sequence is TGTGCCTGGACAAAAAATAGCAATCAGCCCCAGCATTTT.

In its sample, this clone was seen once. Compared with germline, one end of the junction differs, possibly owing to a read error. The chain combines TRBV6-1 with TRBJ2-7, with 10 bases that match TRBD2. CDR3 length: 15 residues. CDR1 is MNHNS, CDR2 SASEGT, per germline. CDR3 protein: CASREASGGLGEQYF. The DNA for the CDR3 is TGTGCCAGCAGGGAAGCTAGCGGGGGCCTGGGCGAGCAGTACTTC.

J is TRBJ1-5 and V is TRBV3-1 (or the pseudogene TRBV3-2); D ambiguous. CDR1 and CDR2 (germline): LGHDT, YNNKEL (reference sequence). The CDR3 spans 18 residues. The V and J ends lost 2 bases and 0 bases respectively, with 17 bases between them. CDR3 amino acids: CASSQFLPSSYSNQPQHF. CDR3 DNA: TGTGCCAGCAGCCAATTCCTTCCCAGTTCATATAGCAATCAGCCCCAGCATTTT.